This TCR beta chain was identified during a study of early T cells in non-severe SARS-CoV-2 infection. This clonotype was seen many times. Per the germline V gene, CDR1 is KGHSH and CDR2 is LQKENI. This CDR3 is 17 amino acids long. After removal of 4 bases from V and 3 bases from J, the junction contained 11 bases not matched to a gene. Unique molecular identifiers were attached to individual cDNA molecules. MiXCR was run by TCRdb on the 5' RACE reads, yielding one entry per CDR3 protein. The sample includes about 80,000 distinct CDR3 sequences, approximately 12% of them seen just once. Sequenced sample: whole blood. The sequence was collected from an adult who was a healthcare worker with PCR-confirmed SARS-CoV-2 infection or an uninfected control (not recorded which). The chain carries TRBV18 and TRBJ2-1, with TRBD1 matching 8 bases. Written as DNA, the CDR3 is TGTGCCAGCTCACTACCTCTTAGGGGACAGGTCTACAATGAGCAGTTCTTC. Translated: CASSLPLRGQVYNEQFF.